This T cell receptor (beta chain) was identified in a study of beta chain features in type 1 diabetes. On the study more broadly: Age, gender and cell yields were alike across patients and healthy donors.

Germline V gene lookup returns CDR1 SGHRS and CDR2 YFSETQ. Trimming cost V 0 bases and J 4 bases; bases outside gene matches: 6. The CDR3 has 15 amino acids. Every bit of the isolated RNA underwent reverse transcription, so sequencing read expressed TCRB transcripts. This table comes from immunoSEQ multiplex PCR, and its TCRdb copy is limited to in-frame clones, with some not included. The sample has 900,000 or so clones, roughly 16% seen once. Per donor, one heparinised blood draw averaged roughly 110 mL. Via CD45RO/CCR7/CD25/CD127/CD95/CD27, cells of the CD4+ naive, central memory, regulatory and stem cell-like memory subsets were sorted. As regards this clone: Its specificity is not known.

The study, taken as a whole, reports: Although PCR might favor shorter templates, it would do so equally in patients and controls.

The V gene is TRBV5-1, the J gene TRBJ1-1, with TRBD1 matching over 7 bases. The receptor was isolated from a woman younger than 35 in good health. Sequenced: naive CD4+ T cells from blood. The CDR3 region is CASSLGQGFGTEAFF. The CDR3 DNA reads TGCGCCAGCAGCTTGGGACAGGGTTTCGGCACTGAAGCTTTCTTT.